This TCR beta chain was recovered during a study of Ad26.COV2.S vaccination and SARS-CoV-2 variants. Study context: In the study, Ad26.COV2.S was injected intramuscularly once, or twice 56 days apart.

Noted treatment: 15 to 20 received Ad26.COV2.S at low or high dose, single or two shots; 5 received placebo; per-sample allocation not given. Day 63 after the first vaccine or placebo injection was the time point for sampling. The data were produced by immunoSEQ multiplex PCR, yet TCRdb's version contains in-frame clones alone and is incomplete. The sample records 500,000 or so clones, about 91% being singletons. The sequence was collected from a person aged 18-60 years who received the Ad26.COV2.S COVID-19 vaccine or a placebo. The sample in question was peripheral blood, obtained in a trial of Ad26.COV2.S vaccine versus placebo.

This chain's CDR3 is CATSDADRVAYNEQFF. In DNA, the CDR3 is TGTGCCACCAGTGATGCCGACAGGGTGGCCTACAATGAGCAGTTCTTC. The gene calls are TRBV24-1 and TRBJ2-1; 7 nucleotides agree with TRBD1. The CDR3 loop spans 16 amino acids. The V and J ends lost 3 bases and 2 bases, in that order; junction bases with no gene match: 6. Germline V gene lookup returns CDR1 KGHDR and CDR2 SFDVKD.